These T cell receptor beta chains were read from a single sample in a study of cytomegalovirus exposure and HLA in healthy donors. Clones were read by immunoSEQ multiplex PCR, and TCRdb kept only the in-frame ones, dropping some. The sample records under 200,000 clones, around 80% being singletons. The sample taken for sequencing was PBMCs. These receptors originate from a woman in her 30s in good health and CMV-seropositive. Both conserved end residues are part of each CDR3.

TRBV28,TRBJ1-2,CASQSPRAYTF
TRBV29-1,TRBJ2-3,CSASGGRDTQYF
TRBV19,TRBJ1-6,CASSIDRGASPLHF
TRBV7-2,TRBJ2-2,CASSRFPRGMNTGELFF
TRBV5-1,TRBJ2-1,CASRESGGYNEQFF
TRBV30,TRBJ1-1,CAWSVRSSGSTEAFF
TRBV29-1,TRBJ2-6,CSVVTGSGANVLTF
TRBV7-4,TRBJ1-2,CASSKGPPQGLINYGYTF
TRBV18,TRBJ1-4,CASSLSAGDTNEKLFF
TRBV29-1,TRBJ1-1,CSAGQTTGRVTEAFF
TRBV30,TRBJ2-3,CAWSSQGGTDTQYF
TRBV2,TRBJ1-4,CASSASRSNEKLFF
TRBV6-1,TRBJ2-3,CASSEFVLPGGGTDTQYF
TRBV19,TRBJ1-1,CASRGDITEAFF
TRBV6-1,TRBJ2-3,CASSLGLADTQYF
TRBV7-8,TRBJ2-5,CASSLVGQETQYF
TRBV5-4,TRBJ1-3,CASSLGQADTIYF
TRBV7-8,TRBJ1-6,CASSLELRVNSPLHF
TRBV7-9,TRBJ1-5,CASSLGNTGRYQPQHF
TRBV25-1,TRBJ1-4,CASSYYIGDRGLEKLFF
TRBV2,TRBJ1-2,CASSPNRGAYYGYTF
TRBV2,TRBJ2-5,CASSGGTSGGWHF
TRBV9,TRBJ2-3,CAGSLGPGTDTQYF
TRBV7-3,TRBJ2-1,CASSTSGGEEFF
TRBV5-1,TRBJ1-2,CATSPFEGYGYTF
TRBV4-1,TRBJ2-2,CASSPMGAKIGELFF
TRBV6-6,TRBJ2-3,CASSYSGGKTDTQYF
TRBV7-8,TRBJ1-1,CASYALTGAVAFF